The subject of this entry is one T cell receptor (beta chain). Individuals drawn from around 25 US areas were roughly 18 to 95 years old. Grouping used clinical history reported by participants in a survey and questionnaire. The data originate from a study of blood T cell repertoires in COVID-19. Study summary: Material from acute and convalescent COVID-19 was sourced from the United States, Italy and Spain. From T cells, B-cell-depleted T cells, or PBMCs came the material, which was cDNA or gDNA.

The length of the CDR3 is 16 residues. The V gene end was trimmed by 1 base and the J gene end by 4 bases; junction bases not matched to a gene: 6. The germline V gene encodes CDR1 LGHNA and CDR2 YNFKEQ. Assay used: immunoSEQ multiplex PCR; TCRdb lists only in-frame clones, some missing. This table has about 150,000 clones, approximately 87% appearing once. This sequence joins TRBV4-2 and TRBJ2-3; the match to TRBD2 covers 9 bases. The clonotype was recovered from a woman between 25 and 40 years old with acute COVID-19. The sequenced sample consisted of PBMCs or T cells enriched from blood (not recorded which). Written as DNA, the CDR3 is TGTGCCAGCAGCCAAGGGGGCAGGACTAGCGCAGATACGCAGTATTTT. Its protein product is CASSQGGRTSADTQYF.